This is a list of T cell receptor beta chains from one sample in a study of blood T cells in healthy people across ages. MiXCR, applied by TCRdb to the 5' RACE reads, yields one record per CDR3 protein. The sample has some 900,000 distinct CDR3 sequences; 25% to 30% are singletons. The material sequenced was blood. The receptors derive from a woman older than 75 in good health. Both conserved end residues are part of each CDR3. The D gene is left open where the match is weak. Some rows have no size entry. The others give once, few or many, or a class for an expanded clone.

clone size: -
D gene: -
J gene: TRBJ1-4
V gene: TRBV7-2
CDR3 protein: CASSPGGVREKLFF
CDR3 DNA: TGTGCCAGCAGCCCTGGGGGGGTTCGGGAAAAACTGTTTTTT

clone size: few
D gene: -
J gene: TRBJ1-5
V gene: TRBV10-3
CDR3 protein: CAISESNAVSNQPQHF
CDR3 DNA: TGTGCCATCAGTGAGTCGAACGCGGTTAGCAATCAGCCCCAGCATTTT

clone size: few
D gene: -
J gene: TRBJ2-7
V gene: TRBV20-1
CDR3 protein: CSASWGLEQYF
CDR3 DNA: TGCAGTGCCAGCTGGGGGCTCGAGCAGTACTTC

clone size: many
D gene: -
J gene: TRBJ1-1
V gene: TRBV6-2/TRBV6-3
CDR3 protein: CASSYKGTEAFF
CDR3 DNA: TGTGCCAGCAGTTATAAAGGGACTGAAGCTTTCTTT

clone size: few
D gene: TRBD2
J gene: TRBJ2-1
V gene: TRBV15
CDR3 protein: CATSRNRGTTIYNEQFF
CDR3 DNA: TGTGCCACCAGCAGAAACCGCGGGACTACCATCTACAATGAGCAGTTCTTC

clone size: -
D gene: -
J gene: TRBJ1-2
V gene: TRBV6-2/TRBV6-3
CDR3 protein: CASSYSSSGAGYTF
CDR3 DNA: TGTGCCAGCAGTTACTCGTCGTCAGGGGCTGGCTACACCTTC

clone size: many
D gene: TRBD1
J gene: TRBJ2-7
V gene: TRBV3-1
CDR3 protein: CASSRGQGNEQYF
CDR3 DNA: TGTGCCAGCAGCCGAGGACAGGGGAACGAGCAGTACTTC

clone size: -
D gene: -
J gene: TRBJ2-2
V gene: TRBV7-2
CDR3 protein: CASSLSGVRTGELFF
CDR3 DNA: TGTGCCAGCAGCTTGTCGGGGGTCAGGACCGGGGAGCTGTTTTTT

clone size: few
D gene: -
J gene: TRBJ2-2
V gene: TRBV30
CDR3 protein: CAWSVRTPSGTGELFF
CDR3 DNA: TGTGCCTGGAGTGTACGGACACCCTCGGGGACCGGGGAGCTGTTTTTT

clone size: many
D gene: -
J gene: TRBJ2-5
V gene: TRBV18
CDR3 protein: CASSPQGGETQYF
CDR3 DNA: TGTGCCAGCTCGCCACAGGGAGGGGAGACCCAGTACTTC

clone size: few
D gene: TRBD1
J gene: TRBJ2-7
V gene: TRBV27
CDR3 protein: CATSMTGGGYEQYF
CDR3 DNA: TGTGCCACCTCGATGACAGGGGGAGGATACGAGCAGTACTTC

clone size: -
D gene: -
J gene: TRBJ1-4
V gene: TRBV11-2
CDR3 protein: CASSWGGANEKLFF
CDR3 DNA: TGTGCCAGCAGCTGGGGGGGTGCTAATGAAAAACTGTTTTTT

clone size: -
D gene: TRBD2
J gene: TRBJ2-1
V gene: TRBV7-2
CDR3 protein: CASRTAGGRDEQFF
CDR3 DNA: TGTGCCAGCAGAACAGCGGGGGGGCGAGATGAGCAGTTCTTC

clone size: many
D gene: -
J gene: TRBJ2-1
V gene: TRBV7-2
CDR3 protein: CASSLEQLHEQFF
CDR3 DNA: TGTGCCAGCAGCTTAGAACAACTCCATGAGCAGTTCTTC

clone size: -
D gene: -
J gene: TRBJ1-4
V gene: TRBV29-1
CDR3 protein: CSVHTGYNEKRFF
CDR3 DNA: TGCAGCGTGCACACAGGATATAATGAAAAACGGTTTTTT

clone size: -
D gene: -
J gene: TRBJ1-5
V gene: TRBV20-1
CDR3 protein: CSAPQRPSNQPQHF
CDR3 DNA: TGCAGTGCTCCCCAACGGCCTAGCAATCAGCCCCAGCATTTT

clone size: many
D gene: -
J gene: TRBJ2-1
V gene: TRBV5-1
CDR3 protein: CASSQGESSYNEQFF
CDR3 DNA: TGCGCCAGCAGCCAAGGGGAGAGCTCCTACAATGAGCAGTTCTTC

clone size: -
D gene: -
J gene: TRBJ1-5
V gene: TRBV6-4
CDR3 protein: CAGRDGVSNQPQHF
CDR3 DNA: TGTGCCGGCAGGGATGGAGTTAGCAATCAGCCCCAGCATTTT

clone size: many
D gene: -
J gene: TRBJ2-5
V gene: TRBV14
CDR3 protein: CASSQGGTGNQETQYF
CDR3 DNA: TGTGCCAGCAGCCAAGGAGGGACGGGGAACCAAGAGACCCAGTACTTC

clone size: many
D gene: TRBD2
J gene: TRBJ2-1
V gene: TRBV5-1
CDR3 protein: CASSLATSGNNEQFF
CDR3 DNA: TGCGCCAGCAGCTTGGCGACTAGCGGTAACAATGAGCAGTTCTTC

clone size: -
D gene: -
J gene: TRBJ2-7
V gene: TRBV11-2
CDR3 protein: CGSSLVAVSYEQYF
CDR3 DNA: TGTGGCAGCAGCTTAGTCGCGGTCTCCTACGAGCAGTACTTC

clone size: -
D gene: -
J gene: TRBJ2-1
V gene: TRBV28
CDR3 protein: CASTRQSEQFF
CDR3 DNA: TGTGCCAGCACGCGACAGAGCGAGCAGTTCTTC